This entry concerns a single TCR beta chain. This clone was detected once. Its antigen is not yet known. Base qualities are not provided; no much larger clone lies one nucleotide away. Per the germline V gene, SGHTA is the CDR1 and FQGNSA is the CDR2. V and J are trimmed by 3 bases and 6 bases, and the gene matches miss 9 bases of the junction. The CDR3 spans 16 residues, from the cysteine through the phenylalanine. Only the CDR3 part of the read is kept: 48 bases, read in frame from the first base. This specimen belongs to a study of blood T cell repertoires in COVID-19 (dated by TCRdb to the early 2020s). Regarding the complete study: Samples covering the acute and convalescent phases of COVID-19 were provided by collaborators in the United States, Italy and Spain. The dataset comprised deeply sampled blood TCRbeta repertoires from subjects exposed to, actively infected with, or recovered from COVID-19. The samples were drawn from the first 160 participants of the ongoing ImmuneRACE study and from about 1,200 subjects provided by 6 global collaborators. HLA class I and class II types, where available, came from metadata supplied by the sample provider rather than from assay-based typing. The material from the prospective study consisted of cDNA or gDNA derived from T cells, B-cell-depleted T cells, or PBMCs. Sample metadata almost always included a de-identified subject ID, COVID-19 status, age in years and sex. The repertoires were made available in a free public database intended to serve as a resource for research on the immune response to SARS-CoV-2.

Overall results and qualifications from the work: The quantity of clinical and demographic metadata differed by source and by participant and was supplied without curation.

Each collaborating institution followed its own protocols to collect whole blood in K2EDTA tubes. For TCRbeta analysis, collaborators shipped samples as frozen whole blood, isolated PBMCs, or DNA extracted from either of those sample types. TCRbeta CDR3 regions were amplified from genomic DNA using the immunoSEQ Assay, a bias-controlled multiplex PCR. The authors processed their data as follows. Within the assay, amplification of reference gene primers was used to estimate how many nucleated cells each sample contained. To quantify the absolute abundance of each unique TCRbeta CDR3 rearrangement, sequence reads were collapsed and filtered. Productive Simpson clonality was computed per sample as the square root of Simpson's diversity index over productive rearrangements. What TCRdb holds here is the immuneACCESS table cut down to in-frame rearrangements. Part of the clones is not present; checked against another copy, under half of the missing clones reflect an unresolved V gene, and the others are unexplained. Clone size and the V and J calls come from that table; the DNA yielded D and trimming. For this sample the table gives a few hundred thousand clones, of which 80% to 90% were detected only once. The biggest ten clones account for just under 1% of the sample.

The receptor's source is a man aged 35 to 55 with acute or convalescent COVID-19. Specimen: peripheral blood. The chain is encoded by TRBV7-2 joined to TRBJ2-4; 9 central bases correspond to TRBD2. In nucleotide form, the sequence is TGTGCCAGCAGCTTTCATCTAGCGGGGACCCGAAACATTCAGTACTTC. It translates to CASSFHLAGTRNIQYF.